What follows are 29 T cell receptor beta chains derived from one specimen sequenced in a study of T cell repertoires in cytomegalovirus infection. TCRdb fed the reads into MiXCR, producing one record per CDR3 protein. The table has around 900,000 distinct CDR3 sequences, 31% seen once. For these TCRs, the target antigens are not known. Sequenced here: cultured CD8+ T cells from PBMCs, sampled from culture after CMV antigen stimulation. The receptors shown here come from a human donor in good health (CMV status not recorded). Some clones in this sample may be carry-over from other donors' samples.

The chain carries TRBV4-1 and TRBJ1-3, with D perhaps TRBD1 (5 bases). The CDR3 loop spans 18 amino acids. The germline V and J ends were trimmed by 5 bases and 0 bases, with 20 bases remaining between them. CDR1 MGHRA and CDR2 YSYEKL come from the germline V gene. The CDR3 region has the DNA TGCGCCAGCAGCACGACTGTAGCCGGGGCACCCTCTGGAAACACCATATATTTT. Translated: CASSTTVAGAPSGNTIYF.

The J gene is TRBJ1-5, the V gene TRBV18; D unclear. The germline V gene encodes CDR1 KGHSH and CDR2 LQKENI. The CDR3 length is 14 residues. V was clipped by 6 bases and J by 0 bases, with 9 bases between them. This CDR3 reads CASSSRISNQPQHF. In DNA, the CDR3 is TGTGCCAGCTCTAGTAGGATTAGCAATCAGCCCCAGCATTTT.

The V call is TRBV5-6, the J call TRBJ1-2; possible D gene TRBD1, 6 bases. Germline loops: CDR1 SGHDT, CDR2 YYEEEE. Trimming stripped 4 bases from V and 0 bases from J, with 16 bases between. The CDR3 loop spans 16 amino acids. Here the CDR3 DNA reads TGTGCCAGCAGCCTTACTAGGACAGATGCTAACTATGGCTACACCTTC. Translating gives CASSLTRTDANYGYTF. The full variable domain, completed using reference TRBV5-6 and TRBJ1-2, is DAGVTQSPTHLIKTRGQQVTLRCSPKSGHDTVSWYQQALGQGPQFIFQYYEEEERQRGNFPDRFSGHQFPNYSSELNVNALLLGDSALYLCASSLTRTDANYGYTFGSGTRLTVV.

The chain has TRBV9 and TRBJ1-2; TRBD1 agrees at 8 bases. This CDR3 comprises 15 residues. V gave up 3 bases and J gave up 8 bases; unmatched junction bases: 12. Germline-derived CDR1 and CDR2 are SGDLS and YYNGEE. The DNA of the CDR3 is TGTGCCAGCAGCGCTAACCTTCAGGGGGCGGGAGGCTACACCTTC. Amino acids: CASSANLQGAGGYTF.

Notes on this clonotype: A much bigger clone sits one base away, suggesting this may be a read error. The CDR3 here is CARGGKDMGGGELFF. Here the CDR3 DNA reads TGTGCCCGCGGGGGAAAGGACATGGGCGGCGGGGAGCTGTTTTTT. V and J are TRBV6-1 and TRBJ2-2; 7 positions match TRBD2. Germline V gives CDR1 MNHNS, CDR2 SASEGT. This CDR3 has 15 residues. With V trimmed by 11 bases and J by 7 bases, 16 bases remained unmatched.

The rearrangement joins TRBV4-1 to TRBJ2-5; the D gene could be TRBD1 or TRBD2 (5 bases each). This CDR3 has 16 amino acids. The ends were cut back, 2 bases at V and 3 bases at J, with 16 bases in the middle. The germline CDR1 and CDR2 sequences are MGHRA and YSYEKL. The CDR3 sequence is CASSQTRFRGEETQYF. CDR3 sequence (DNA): TGCGCCAGCAGCCAAACAAGATTTCGAGGGGAAGAGACCCAGTACTTC.

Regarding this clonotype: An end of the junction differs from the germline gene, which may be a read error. CDR3: CASNQTSGGTDTQYF. CDR3 DNA: TGTGCCAGCAACCAAACTAGCGGGGGCACAGATACGCAGTATTTT. The genes are TRBV4-2 and TRBJ2-3; 10 bases align to TRBD2. The length of the CDR3 is 15 residues. Germline V gives CDR1 LGHNA, CDR2 YNFKEQ.

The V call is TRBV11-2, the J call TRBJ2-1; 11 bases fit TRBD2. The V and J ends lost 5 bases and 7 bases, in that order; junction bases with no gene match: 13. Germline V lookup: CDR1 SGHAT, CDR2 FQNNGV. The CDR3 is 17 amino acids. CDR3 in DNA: TGTGCCAGCAGCCCAAAAAATAGCGGGGGGGCGCGGAATGAGCAGTTCTTC. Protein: CASSPKNSGGARNEQFF.

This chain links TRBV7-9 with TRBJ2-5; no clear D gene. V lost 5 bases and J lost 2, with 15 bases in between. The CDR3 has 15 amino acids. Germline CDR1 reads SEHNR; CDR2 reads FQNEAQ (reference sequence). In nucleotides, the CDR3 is TGTGCCAGCAGCACGCCCCGGCGGCGACAAGAGACCCAGTACTTC. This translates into CASSTPRRRQETQYF.

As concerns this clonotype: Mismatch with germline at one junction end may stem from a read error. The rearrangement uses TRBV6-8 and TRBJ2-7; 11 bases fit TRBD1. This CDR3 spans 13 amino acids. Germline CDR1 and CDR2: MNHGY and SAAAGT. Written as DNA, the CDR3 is TGTGTCAGCATCAGGACAGGGGGCAACGAGCAGTACTTC. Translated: CVSIRTGGNEQYF.

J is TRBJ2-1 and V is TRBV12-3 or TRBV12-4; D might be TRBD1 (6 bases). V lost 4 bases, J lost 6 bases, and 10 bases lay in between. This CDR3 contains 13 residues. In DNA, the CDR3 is TGTGCCAGCAGTTGGCCAGGGGCCAATGAGCAGTTCTTC. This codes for CASSWPGANEQFF.

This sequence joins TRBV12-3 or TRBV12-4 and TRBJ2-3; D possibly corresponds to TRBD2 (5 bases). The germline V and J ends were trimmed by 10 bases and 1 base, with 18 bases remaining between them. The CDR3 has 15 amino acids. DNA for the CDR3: TGTGCCAACAGCCAGGAAGGTAGCGGCACAGATACGCAGTATTTT. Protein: CANSQEGSGTDTQYF.

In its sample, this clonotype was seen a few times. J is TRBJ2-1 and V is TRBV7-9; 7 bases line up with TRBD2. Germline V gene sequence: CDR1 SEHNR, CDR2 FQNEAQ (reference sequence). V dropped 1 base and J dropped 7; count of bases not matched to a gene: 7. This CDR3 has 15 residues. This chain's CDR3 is CASSLGLAVGNEQFF. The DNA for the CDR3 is TGTGCCAGCAGCTTAGGCCTAGCGGTGGGGAATGAGCAGTTCTTC.

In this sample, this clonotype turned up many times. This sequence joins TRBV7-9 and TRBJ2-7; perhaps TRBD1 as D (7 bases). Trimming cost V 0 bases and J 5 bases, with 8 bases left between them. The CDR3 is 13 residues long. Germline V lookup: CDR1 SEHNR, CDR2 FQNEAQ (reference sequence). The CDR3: CASSLARGDEQYV. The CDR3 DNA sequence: TGTGCCAGCAGCTTAGCCAGGGGGGACGAGCAGTACGTC.

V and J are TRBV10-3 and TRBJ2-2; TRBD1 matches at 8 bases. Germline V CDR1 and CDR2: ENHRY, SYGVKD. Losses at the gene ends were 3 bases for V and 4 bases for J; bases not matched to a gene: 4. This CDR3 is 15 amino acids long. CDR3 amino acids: CAISDGTGVTGELFF. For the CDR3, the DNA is TGTGCCATCAGTGACGGGACAGGTGTCACCGGGGAGCTGTTTTTT.

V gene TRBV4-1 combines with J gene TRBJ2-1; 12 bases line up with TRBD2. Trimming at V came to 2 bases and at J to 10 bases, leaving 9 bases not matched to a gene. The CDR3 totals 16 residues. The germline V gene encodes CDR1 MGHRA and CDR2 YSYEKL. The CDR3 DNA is TGCGCCAGCAGCCAAAGTAATGGACTAGCGGGGCTAGAGCAGTTCTTC. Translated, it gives CASSQSNGLAGLEQFF.

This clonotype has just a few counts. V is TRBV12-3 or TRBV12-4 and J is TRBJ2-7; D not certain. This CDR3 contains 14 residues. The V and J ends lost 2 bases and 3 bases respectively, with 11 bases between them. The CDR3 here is CASSLTGDGYEQYF. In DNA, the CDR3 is TGTGCCAGCAGTTTAACCGGAGACGGCTACGAGCAGTACTTC.

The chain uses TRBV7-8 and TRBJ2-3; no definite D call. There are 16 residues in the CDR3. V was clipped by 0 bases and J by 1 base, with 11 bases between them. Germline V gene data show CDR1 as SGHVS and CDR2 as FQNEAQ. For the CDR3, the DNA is TGTGCCAGCAGCTTAGCAAGTATTCAGGGCACAGATACGCAGTATTTT. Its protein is CASSLASIQGTDTQYF. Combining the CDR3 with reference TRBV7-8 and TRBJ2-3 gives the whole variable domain GAGVSQSPRYKVAKRGQDVALRCDPISGHVSLFWYQQALGQGPEFLTYFQNEAQLDKSGLPSDRFFAERPEGSVSTLKIQRTQQEDSAVYLCASSLASIQGTDTQYFGPGTRLTVL.

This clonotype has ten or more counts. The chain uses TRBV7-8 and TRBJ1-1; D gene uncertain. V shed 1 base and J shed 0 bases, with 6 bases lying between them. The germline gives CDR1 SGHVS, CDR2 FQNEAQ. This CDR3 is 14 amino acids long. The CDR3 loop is CASSLGALNTEAFF. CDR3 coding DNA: TGTGCCAGCAGCTTAGGGGCCTTGAACACTGAAGCTTTCTTT.

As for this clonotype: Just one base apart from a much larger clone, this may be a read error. The CDR3 DNA sequence: TGTGCCAGCAGTCCCCAGGGACCCCACCCACGCACAGATACGCAGTATTTT. Translated, it gives CASSPQGPHPRTDTQYF. The rearrangement joins TRBV6-1 to TRBJ2-3, with D tentatively TRBD1 or TRBD2 (5 bases each). The V and J ends lost 5 bases and 1 base respectively, with 19 bases between them. The germline CDR1 and CDR2 sequences are MNHNS and SASEGT. The CDR3 loop spans 17 amino acids.

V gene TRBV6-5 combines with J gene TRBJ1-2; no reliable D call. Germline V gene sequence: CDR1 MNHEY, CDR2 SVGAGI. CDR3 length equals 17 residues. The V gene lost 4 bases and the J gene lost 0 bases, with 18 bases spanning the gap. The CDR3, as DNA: TGTGCCAGCAGTTTCGAAGGCAGCTTGCCAACTAACTATGGCTACACCTTC. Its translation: CASSFEGSLPTNYGYTF.

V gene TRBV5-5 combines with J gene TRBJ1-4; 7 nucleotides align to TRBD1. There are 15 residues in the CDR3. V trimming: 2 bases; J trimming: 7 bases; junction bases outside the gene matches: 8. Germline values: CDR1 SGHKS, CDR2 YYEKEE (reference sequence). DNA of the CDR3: TGTGCCAGCAGCTTACAGGGGCGGGAACGTGAAAAACTGTTTTTT. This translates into CASSLQGREREKLFF.

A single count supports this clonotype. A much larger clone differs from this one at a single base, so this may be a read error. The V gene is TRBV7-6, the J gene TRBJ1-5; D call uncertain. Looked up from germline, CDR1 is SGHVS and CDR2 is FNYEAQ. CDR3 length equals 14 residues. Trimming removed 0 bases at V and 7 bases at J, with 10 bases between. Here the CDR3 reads CASSLAAEKQPQHF. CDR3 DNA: TGTGCCAGCAGCTTAGCGGCGGAAAAACAGCCCCAGCATTTT.

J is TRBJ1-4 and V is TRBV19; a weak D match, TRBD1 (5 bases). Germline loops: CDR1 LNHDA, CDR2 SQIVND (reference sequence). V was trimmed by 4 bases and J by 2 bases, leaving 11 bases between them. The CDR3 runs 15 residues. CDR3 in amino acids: CASSTRQQTNEKLFF. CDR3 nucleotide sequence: TGTGCCAGTAGTACGCGACAGCAGACTAATGAAAAACTGTTTTTT. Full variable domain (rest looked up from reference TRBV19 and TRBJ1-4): DGGITQSPKYLFRKEGQNVTLSCEQNLNHDAMYWYRQDPGQGLRLIYYSQIVNDFQKGDIAEGYSVSREKKESFPLTVTSAQKNPTAFYLCASSTRQQTNEKLFFGSGTQLSVL.

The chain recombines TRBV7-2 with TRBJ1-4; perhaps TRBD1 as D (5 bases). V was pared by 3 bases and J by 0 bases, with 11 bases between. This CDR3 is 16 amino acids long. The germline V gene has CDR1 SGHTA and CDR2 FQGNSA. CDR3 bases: TGTGCCAGCAGCTTCGGACATGGGACAACTAATGAAAAACTGTTTTTT. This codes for CASSFGHGTTNEKLFF.

The CDR3 DNA follows: TGCGCCAGCAGCGGGATCACCTTGGATGAGCAGTTCTTC. This sequence encodes CASSGITLDEQFF. The rearrangement links TRBV5-1 to TRBJ2-1; D not resolved. CDR3 length: 13 amino acids. V shed 4 bases and J shed 8 bases, with 13 bases lying between them. CDR1 and CDR2 from the germline V gene are SGHRS and YFSETQ.

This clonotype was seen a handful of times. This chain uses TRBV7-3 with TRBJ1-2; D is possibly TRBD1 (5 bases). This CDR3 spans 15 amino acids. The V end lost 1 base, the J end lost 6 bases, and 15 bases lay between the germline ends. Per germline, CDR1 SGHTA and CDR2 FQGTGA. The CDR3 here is CASSLRVLGPHGYTF. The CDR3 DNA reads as TGTGCCAGCAGCTTAAGGGTCCTGGGGCCCCATGGCTACACCTTC.

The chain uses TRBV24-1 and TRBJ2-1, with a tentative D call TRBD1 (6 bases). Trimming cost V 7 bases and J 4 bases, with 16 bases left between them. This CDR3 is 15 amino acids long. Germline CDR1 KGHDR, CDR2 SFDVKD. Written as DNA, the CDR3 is TGTGCCACCAGAAAGATACAGGACAGTTACAATGAGCAGTTCTTC. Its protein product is CATRKIQDSYNEQFF.

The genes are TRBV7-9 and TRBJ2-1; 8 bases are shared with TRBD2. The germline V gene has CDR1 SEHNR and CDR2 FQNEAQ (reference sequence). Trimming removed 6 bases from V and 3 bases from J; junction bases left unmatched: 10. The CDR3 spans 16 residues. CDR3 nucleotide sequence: TGTGCCAGCAGTTCCAGAGGCGGGGGGCTCTACAATGAGCAGTTCTTC. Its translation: CASSSRGGGLYNEQFF.